This paragraph covers one T cell receptor beta chain sequence. Its antigen is undetermined. This specimen comes from a study of cytotoxic CD8 clonotypes in ibrutinib-treated CLL. Findings of the study overall: Increased clonality at ibrutinib response gave way to a return toward baseline at progression.

TCRdb's copy holds only in-frame clones and misses some; the assay was immunoSEQ multiplex PCR. Here the sample spans about 140,000 clones, around 82% being singletons. CDR1 is MDHEN and CDR2 is SYDVKM in the germline V gene. V was shortened by 2 bases and J by 4 bases, with 11 bases between the two germline ends. This CDR3 comprises 14 residues. The chain recombines TRBV28 with TRBJ1-2; D is possibly TRBD1 (5 bases). The sequence came from a human donor with chronic lymphocytic leukemia. This material consisted of PBMCs, taken after 36 months of ibrutinib treatment. CDR3 region: CASSLSRGLYGYTF. CDR3 nucleotides: TGTGCCAGCAGTTTAAGTAGGGGCCTCTATGGCTACACCTTC.